This TCR beta chain was sequenced in a study of control samples from healthy donors and cancer patients. Clones were sequenced by immunoSEQ multiplex PCR, and TCRdb holds only the in-frame ones, with some missing. Of about 130,000 clones in the sample, about 95% were seen once. The sequenced sample was blood. This TCR came from a man aged 25 to 40 in good health.

DNA for the CDR3: TGCGCCAGCAGCCAAGAAACGCGTCCACCCCTCCACTTT. This encodes CASSQETRPPLHF. The J gene is TRBJ1-6, the V gene TRBV4-3, with D uncertain. V lost 0 bases and J 11 bases, leaving 8 bases between the germline ends. The CDR3 has 13 residues. CDR1 LGHNA and CDR2 YSLEER come from the germline V gene.